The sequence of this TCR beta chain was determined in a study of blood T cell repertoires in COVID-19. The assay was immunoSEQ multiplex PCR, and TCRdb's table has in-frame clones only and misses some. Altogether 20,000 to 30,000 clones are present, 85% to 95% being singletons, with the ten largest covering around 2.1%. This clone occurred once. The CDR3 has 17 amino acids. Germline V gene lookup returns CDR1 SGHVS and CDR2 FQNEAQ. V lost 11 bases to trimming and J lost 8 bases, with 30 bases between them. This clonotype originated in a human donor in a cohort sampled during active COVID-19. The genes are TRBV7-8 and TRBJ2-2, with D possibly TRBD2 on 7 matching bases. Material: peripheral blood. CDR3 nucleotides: TGTGCCGACAGCCGGTCGGGGGGCGCCCCGAGCGGTGGGGAGCTGTTTTTT. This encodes CADSRSGGAPSGGELFF.